Sequencing of this TCR beta chain was carried out in a study of cytomegalovirus exposure and HLA in healthy donors. Points from the study as a whole: In a later analysis, TCR association rates varied by HLA locus: DRB1 most, HLA-C fewest. Highly shared sequence variants in one cluster were likely a sequencing artifact.

The PCR made use of 60 Vbeta and 13 Jbeta primers. This table comes from immunoSEQ multiplex PCR, and its TCRdb copy is limited to in-frame clones, with some not included. The table includes fewer than 200,000 clones, over 70% detected once. Regarding this clone: The antigen is undetermined.

The J segment lost 7 bases and the V segment lost 4 bases, leaving 8 bases of the junction unmatched. The CDR3 contains 13 residues. Germline CDR1 and CDR2: SGDLS and YYNGEE. V gene TRBV9 combines with J gene TRBJ2-7, with 7 positions matching TRBD2. Source material: PBMCs. This receptor was identified in a man younger than 45 in good health and CMV-seronegative. The chain's CDR3 is CASSPSKGGEQYF. In DNA form, the CDR3 reads TGTGCCAGCAGCCCCTCCAAGGGAGGGGAGCAGTACTTC.